The next 7 T cell receptor beta chains were all read from a single sample in a study of T-cell memory formation after mild COVID-19. TCRdb called the 5' RACE reads again in MiXCR, with one record for every CDR3 protein. The sample records a few hundred thousand distinct CDR3 sequences, roughly 19% being singletons. Sequenced material: PBMCs or a T cell subset sorted from them (not recorded which). The receptor source for this set is a man between 18 and 35 years old who had mild COVID-19 (a few samples of this study predate the infection). Cell type and time point are not known.

The chain carries TRBV7-2 and TRBJ2-5; D is ambiguous. The CDR3 length is 14 residues. Germline V gene sequence: CDR1 SGHTA, CDR2 FQGNSA. V dropped 2 bases and J dropped 2 bases, with 9 bases sitting between them. The CDR3 spells CASSLSDGQETQYF. DNA of the CDR3: TGTGCCAGCAGCTTATCCGACGGACAAGAGACCCAGTACTTC.

This chain connects TRBV5-1 to TRBJ2-6, with D perhaps TRBD1 or TRBD2 (5 bases each). V was pared by 4 bases and J by 0 bases, with 14 bases between. The CDR3 sequence is 17 residues long. The germline V gene encodes CDR1 SGHRS and CDR2 YFSETQ. CDR3 in amino acids: CASSRDASNSGANVLTF. The CDR3 nucleotides are TGCGCCAGCAGCCGGGACGCTTCAAACTCTGGGGCCAACGTCCTGACTTTC.

The V call is TRBV20-1, the J call TRBJ1-2, with a tentative D call TRBD1 (5 bases). The germline CDR1 and CDR2 sequences are DFQATT and SNEGSKA (reference sequence). V was trimmed by 1 base and J by 7 bases, leaving 10 bases between them. The CDR3 length is 12 residues. CDR3 protein: CSARAGAGGYTF. CDR3 sequence (DNA): TGCAGTGCTAGAGCCGGGGCCGGTGGCTACACCTTC.

In its sample, this clonotype was seen a few times. This chain links TRBV29-1 with TRBJ2-2; D may match TRBD1 or TRBD2 (5 bases each). Germline loops: CDR1 SQVTM, CDR2 ANQGSEA. CDR3 length: 14 amino acids. Trimming took 2 bases from V and 4 from J, leaving 11 bases between them. The CDR3: CSVEWGSGTGELFF. In nucleotides, the CDR3 is TGCAGCGTTGAATGGGGGAGTGGCACCGGGGAGCTGTTTTTT.

The rearrangement links TRBV7-9 to TRBJ2-7, with a weak D call TRBD2 (7 bases). The germline gives CDR1 SEHNR, CDR2 FQNEAQ (reference sequence). The germline V and J ends were trimmed by 5 bases and 6 bases, with 17 bases remaining between them. This CDR3 region has 14 residues. Written as DNA, the CDR3 is TGTGCCAGCAGCGCCCGGGGGGCAACATCCGAGCAGTACGTC. This sequence encodes CASSARGATSEQYV.

This chain uses TRBV7-8 with TRBJ2-7; 8 bases are shared with TRBD2. V gave up 4 bases and J gave up 7 bases; unmatched junction bases: 24. Germline CDR1 SGHVS, CDR2 FQNEAQ. The CDR3 spans 19 residues. The CDR3 loop reads CASSYPRDIFSAGGDEQYF. In DNA, the CDR3 is TGTGCCAGCAGCTACCCCCGGGACATCTTTTCGGCGGGGGGAGATGAGCAGTACTTC.

This clonotype was seen many times. The V call is TRBV12-3 or TRBV12-4, the J call TRBJ1-2, with 7 nucleotides matching TRBD1. This CDR3 is built from 13 residues. The trim removed 5 bases at V and 7 bases at J, leaving 7 bases unmatched. Here the CDR3 reads CASSTDRVRGYTF. In DNA, the CDR3 is TGTGCCAGCAGTACCGACAGGGTGCGTGGCTACACCTTC.